This entry lists 14 T cell receptor beta chains sequenced from one sample in a study of early T cells in non-severe SARS-CoV-2 infection. TCRdb re-called the 5' RACE reads through MiXCR, storing one row per CDR3 protein. This table holds tens of thousands of distinct CDR3 sequences, over 10% found once. Sequencing used whole blood, obtained at baseline. These receptors all come from an adult who was a healthcare worker with PCR-confirmed SARS-CoV-2 infection or an uninfected control (not recorded which).

This clonotype was counted between two and nine times. The rearrangement uses TRBV7-9 and TRBJ1-6; D remains ambiguous. Germline lookup yields CDR1 SEHNR and CDR2 FQNEAQ (reference sequence). CDR3 length: 13 amino acids. V lost 5 bases and J lost 10, with 12 bases in between. In DNA, the CDR3 is TGTGCCAGCAGCGCAGTTTCTCAATCACCCCTCCACTTT. It yields the protein CASSAVSQSPLHF.

The chain recombines TRBV4-3 with TRBJ1-3; no firm D call. Trimming shortened V by 2 bases and J by 0 bases, and 17 bases separated the two germline ends. The CDR3 loop spans 18 amino acids. CDR1 and CDR2 (germline): LGHNA, YSLEER. As DNA, the CDR3 is TGCGCCAGCAGCCAATCGATCGCCGGAACGAGCTCTGGAAACACCATATATTTT. This gives the protein CASSQSIAGTSSGNTIYF.

In its sample, this clonotype was seen a few times. The gene calls are TRBV6-5 and TRBJ2-7, with D unresolved. Looked up from germline, CDR1 is MNHEY and CDR2 is SVGAGI. Trimming removed 6 bases at V and 2 bases at J, with 14 bases between. This CDR3 has 14 amino acids. This CDR3 reads CASRQPYPTYEQYF. CDR3 coding DNA: TGTGCCAGCAGACAGCCTTACCCTACCTACGAGCAGTACTTC.

The chain uses TRBV6-5 and TRBJ1-6, with D maybe TRBD1 (5 bases). Trimming pared 4 bases from V and 8 bases from J, leaving 9 bases between. The CDR3 contains 13 residues. CDR1 and CDR2 (germline): MNHEY, SVGAGI. The DNA for the CDR3 is TGTGCCAGCAGTTTTGACAGCCATTCACCCCTCCACTTT. This sequence encodes CASSFDSHSPLHF.

This clonotype showed up just a few times. V is TRBV3-1 and J is TRBJ1-1, with 7 positions matching TRBD1. Germline CDR1 reads LGHDT; CDR2 reads YNNKEL (reference sequence). The CDR3 has 15 residues. With 2 bases clipped from V and 0 bases from J, the junction kept 3 bases outside the gene matches. Written as DNA, the CDR3 is TGTGCCAGCAGCCAAACCGGGACAGTGAACACTGAAGCTTTCTTT. This sequence encodes CASSQTGTVNTEAFF.

This clonotype came up a few times. The CDR3 nucleotides read TGTGCCAGCTCACTAGAGGGACGACCGAATCAGCCCCAGCATTTT. Its protein product is CASSLEGRPNQPQHF. The V call is TRBV18, the J call TRBJ1-5, with TRBD1 as a possible D gene (5 bases). The CDR3 sequence is 15 residues long. V gave up 4 bases and J gave up 4 bases, with 14 bases separating them. Germline V gene sequence: CDR1 KGHSH, CDR2 LQKENI.

The chain has TRBV28 and TRBJ1-1; no clear D. This CDR3 spans 12 amino acids. Germline V gives CDR1 MDHEN, CDR2 SYDVKM. V was pared by 7 bases and J by 7 bases, with 13 bases between. This chain's CDR3 is CASNPPGNEAFF. DNA of the CDR3: TGTGCCAGCAATCCTCCGGGGAATGAAGCTTTCTTT.

This clonotype was observed at least ten times. The CDR3 here is CASSFRSGPQHF. The CDR3 nucleotides are TGTGCCAGCAGCTTCCGTAGTGGGCCCCAGCATTTT. V gene TRBV11-2 combines with J gene TRBJ1-5; D is uncertain. Germline CDR1 reads SGHAT; CDR2 reads FQNNGV. V was clipped by 3 bases and J by 9 bases, with 9 bases between them. CDR3 size: 12 residues.

This chain joins TRBV6-2 or TRBV6-3 and TRBJ2-7, with a weak D call TRBD2 (6 bases). V dropped 5 bases and J dropped 0 bases, with 17 bases sitting between them. Germline V lookup: CDR1 MNHEY, CDR2 SVGEGT. The CDR3 totals 16 residues. This CDR3 is CASSALSGRNSYEQYF. The CDR3 DNA follows: TGTGCCAGCAGTGCTCTCTCTGGGAGGAACTCCTACGAGCAGTACTTC.

This clonotype has only a few counts. The J gene is TRBJ1-1, the V gene TRBV20-1; D gene uncertain. Germline V gene data show CDR1 as DFQATT and CDR2 as SNEGSKA (reference sequence). The CDR3 runs 11 residues. The V end was cut by 6 bases, the J end by 7 bases, with 12 bases between. CDR3 region: CSAIRTGEAFF. The CDR3 bases are TGCAGTGCGATACGCACGGGTGAAGCTTTCTTT.

The chain employs TRBV2 and TRBJ2-3; possibly TRBD1 for D (6 bases). There are 15 residues in the CDR3. Between the trimmed V and J ends, which lost 4 bases and 0 bases, there was a span of 11 bases. Per the germline V gene, CDR1 is SNHLY and CDR2 is FYNNEI. The CDR3: CASSGTGISTDTQYF. The DNA for the CDR3 is TGTGCCAGCAGTGGAACAGGGATCAGCACAGATACGCAGTATTTT.

This clonotype was detected only a few times. V is TRBV4-1 and J is TRBJ2-3; D is unclear. Germline V CDR1 and CDR2: MGHRA, YSYEKL. The CDR3 is 13 amino acids. The V end was cut by 6 bases, the J end by 4 bases, with 11 bases between. The chain's CDR3 is CASREYSADTQYF. The CDR3, as DNA: TGCGCCAGCAGAGAGTACTCAGCAGATACGCAGTATTTT.

The J gene is TRBJ1-1, the V gene TRBV2; 8 bases fit TRBD1. The CDR3 spans 14 residues. Looked up from germline, CDR1 is SNHLY and CDR2 is FYNNEI. The V gene end was trimmed by 6 bases and the J gene end by 4 bases; junction bases not matched to a gene: 7. CDR3 in amino acids: CASSSDRVSTEAFF. Written as DNA, the CDR3 is TGTGCCAGCAGCTCGGACAGGGTCAGCACTGAAGCTTTCTTT. The whole variable domain, remainder taken from reference TRBV2 and TRBJ1-1, is EPEVTQTPSHQVTQMGQEVILRCVPISNHLYFYWYRQILGQKVEFLVSFYNNEISEKSEIFDDQFSVERPDGSNFTLKIRSTKLEDSAMYFCASSSDRVSTEAFFGQGTRLTVV.

This clonotype was counted a few times. The chain links TRBV7-9 to TRBJ2-7, with 9 bases identical to TRBD1. Germline trimming cut 5 bases from V and 4 bases from J; bases unmatched to any gene: 6. CDR1 and CDR2 (germline): SEHNR, FQNEAQ (reference sequence). The CDR3 is 14 amino acids. The CDR3 bases are TGTGCCAGCAGCCCTCCGGGACAGGGTTACGAGCAGTACTTC. This translates into CASSPPGQGYEQYF.